The 28 T cell receptor beta chains below come from one sample, sequenced in a study of cytomegalovirus exposure and HLA in healthy donors. The PCR ran on 60 Vbeta and 13 Jbeta primers. Some clones are missing from TCRdb's copy, which holds only in-frame ones; the method was immunoSEQ multiplex PCR. The table lists approximately 160,000 clones, 65% to 85% of them singletons. Input material: PBMCs. The origin of the receptors is a middle-aged woman in good health and CMV-seropositive.

This chain connects TRBV5-4 to TRBJ1-1, with 10 bases matching TRBD1. Germline CDR1 and CDR2: SGHNT and YYREEE (reference sequence). The CDR3 runs to 14 residues. The trim removed 4 bases at V and 6 bases at J, leaving 6 bases unmatched. The CDR3 is CASSTGQGRPEAFF. The CDR3, as DNA: TGTGCCAGCAGCACGGGACAGGGGAGACCTGAAGCTTTCTTT. The variable domain in full, with the rest retrieved from reference TRBV5-4 and TRBJ1-1, is ETGVTQSPTHLIKTRGQQVTLRCSSQSGHNTVSWYQQALGQGPQFIFQYYREEENGRGNFPPRFSGLQFPNYSSELNVNALELDDSALYLCASSTGQGRPEAFFGQGTRLTVV.

The chain employs TRBV18 and TRBJ2-1, with 8 bases matching TRBD1. J was trimmed by 6 bases and V by 3 bases; bases with no gene match: 7. The germline V gene has CDR1 KGHSH and CDR2 LQKENI. This CDR3 is 15 amino acids long. The CDR3 coding sequence is TGTGCCAGCTCACCTCCGGGACAGGCCCCCAATGAGCAGTTCTTC. It is translated as CASSPPGQAPNEQFF.

The rearrangement links TRBV7-9 to TRBJ2-6; a weak D match, TRBD1 (5 bases). V lost 1 base and J 1 base, leaving 8 bases between the germline ends. CDR1 and CDR2 from the germline V gene are SEHNR and FQNEAQ (reference sequence). This CDR3 has 16 amino acids. This CDR3 is CASSLEGLSGANVLTF. The CDR3 coding sequence is TGTGCCAGCAGCTTAGAGGGGCTATCTGGGGCCAACGTCCTGACTTTC.

The V call is TRBV28, the J call TRBJ1-1; D possibly corresponds to TRBD1 (5 bases). Germline V gene sequence: CDR1 MDHEN, CDR2 SYDVKM. CDR3 length: 15 amino acids. V was shortened by 7 bases and J by 0 bases, with 15 bases between the two germline ends. CDR3 coding DNA: TGTGCCAGCACCCTAGGCGGGGGATTGAACACTGAAGCTTTCTTT. Residues: CASTLGGGLNTEAFF.

Only one count was recorded for this clone. The V call is TRBV19, the J call TRBJ2-6; D gene uncertain. The CDR3 consists of 13 residues. Trimming shortened V by 6 bases and J by 2 bases, and 5 bases separated the two germline ends. Germline-derived CDR1 and CDR2 are LNHDA and SQIVND (reference sequence). CDR3 in DNA: TGTGCCAGTAGCCTTACTGGGGCCAACGTCCTGACTTTC. It codes for CASSLTGANVLTF.

There are a few counts of this clone. V is TRBV18 and J is TRBJ2-3, with 10 bases matching TRBD2. The CDR3 covers 17 residues. Germline CDR1 and CDR2: KGHSH and LQKENI. After removal of 6 bases from V and 4 bases from J, the junction contained 13 bases not matched to a gene. The CDR3 sequence is CASSPTPSGGAADTQYF. For the CDR3, the DNA is TGTGCCAGCTCCCCCACCCCCAGCGGGGGGGCAGCAGATACGCAGTATTTT.

This sequence joins TRBV5-1 and TRBJ2-5, with 8 nucleotides matching TRBD1. CDR3 length equals 14 residues. Germline V gene lookup returns CDR1 SGHRS and CDR2 YFSETQ. Losses at the gene ends were 0 bases for V and 5 bases for J; bases not matched to a gene: 3. For the CDR3, the DNA is TGCGCCAGCAGCTTGGGGACAGGGCGGGAGACCCAGTACTTC. Translating gives CASSLGTGRETQYF.

J is TRBJ2-4 and V is TRBV19; TRBD2 aligns across 7 bases. Germline lookup yields CDR1 LNHDA and CDR2 SQIVND (reference sequence). This CDR3 has 13 amino acids. Trimming cost V 5 bases and J 9 bases; bases outside gene matches: 7. CDR3 region: CASSFTSDTIQYF. The CDR3 DNA reads as TGTGCCAGTAGTTTTACTAGCGATACCATTCAGTACTTC.

The chain couples TRBV19 to TRBJ2-5; 9 nucleotides align to TRBD1. The J call may not be correct, given that the DNA end is closer to TRBJ2-7. Germline V CDR1 and CDR2: LNHDA, SQIVND (reference sequence). CDR3 length: 15 amino acids. The CDR3 here is CASSIEGQGFYEQYF. DNA for the CDR3: TGTGCCAGTAGTATAGAGGGACAGGGATTCTACGAGCAGTACTTC.

This clone showed up just a few times. This chain joins TRBV6-5 and TRBJ1-1; D unclear. This CDR3 is built from 14 residues. Between the trimmed V and J ends, which lost 2 bases and 2 bases, there was a span of 9 bases. Germline values: CDR1 MNHEY, CDR2 SVGAGI. DNA for the CDR3: TGTGCCAGCAGTTACAGCTACTCCAACACTGAAGCTTTCTTT. Encoded protein: CASSYSYSNTEAFF.

The DNA of the CDR3 is TGCGCCAGCAGCCAAGGATCTCAGGGGGCAGAAGCTTTCTTT. This translates into CASSQGSQGAEAFF. The V gene is TRBV4-3, the J gene TRBJ1-1; 8 bases match TRBD1. Germline V CDR1 and CDR2: LGHNA, YSLEER. Germline trimming cut 1 base from V and 8 bases from J; bases unmatched to any gene: 6. This CDR3 spans 14 amino acids.

This chain joins TRBV11-3 and TRBJ1-3; tentatively, D is TRBD1 (5 bases). The V end was cut by 4 bases, the J end by 4 bases, with 17 bases between. Germline loops: CDR1 SGHNT, CDR2 YENEEA. The CDR3 runs 16 residues. This chain's CDR3 is CASSSDLGAVGNTIYF. The CDR3 region has the DNA TGTGCCAGCAGCTCCGATCTAGGGGCGGTCGGAAACACCATATATTTT.

Only one count was recorded for this clone. The chain is built from TRBV9 and TRBJ2-3; 12 bases align to TRBD2. Germline assignment: CDR1 SGDLS and CDR2 YYNGEE. The length of the CDR3 is 16 residues. Unmatched junction bases numbered 5, after V lost 4 bases and J lost 2 bases. The CDR3 nucleotides are TGTGCCAGCAGCACTCGGACTAGCGGGGCCACAGATACGCAGTATTTT. Translated, it gives CASSTRTSGATDTQYF.

The chain is built from TRBV19 and TRBJ1-1; D unclear. The CDR3 loop spans 11 amino acids. Trimming pared 4 bases from V and 6 bases from J, leaving 6 bases between. CDR1 and CDR2 from the germline V gene are LNHDA and SQIVND (reference sequence). The CDR3 loop is CASSTGAEAFF. CDR3 sequence (DNA): TGTGCCAGTAGTACGGGAGCTGAAGCTTTCTTT.

Notes on this clone: One junction end disagrees with the germline gene, perhaps due to a read error. This chain uses TRBV25-1 with TRBJ1-6, with a possible D match to TRBD1 (6 bases). CDR1 and CDR2 (germline): MGHDK, SYGVNS. This CDR3 is built from 14 residues. This CDR3 reads CASRRGGYSSPLHF. DNA for the CDR3: TGTGCCAGCAGAAGAGGGGGATATAGTTCACCCCTCCACTTT.

The CDR3 loop is CASSTGTSYEQYF. The CDR3 DNA is TGTGCCAGCAGTACAGGAACCTCCTACGAGCAGTACTTC. The rearrangement links TRBV6-1 to TRBJ2-7; tentative D call: TRBD1 (5 bases). The CDR3 sequence is 13 residues long. CDR1 is MNHNS and CDR2 is SASEGT in the germline V gene. Trimming shortened V by 5 bases and J by 0 bases, and 8 bases separated the two germline ends.

This chain joins TRBV18 and TRBJ1-1; D remains unclear. Germline V lookup: CDR1 KGHSH, CDR2 LQKENI. This CDR3 contains 13 residues. Trimming took 5 bases from V and 5 from J, leaving 12 bases between them. The CDR3 spells CASSDYRGTEAFF. The CDR3 DNA reads TGTGCCAGCTCAGACTATAGAGGGACTGAAGCTTTCTTT.

Comment on this clone: At one end the junction does not follow the germline gene, possibly because of a read error. The rearrangement links TRBV10-3 to TRBJ2-4; TRBD1 matches at 7 bases. Germline CDR1 and CDR2: ENHRY and SYGVKD. The CDR3 has 15 residues. CDR3 DNA: TGTGCCATCAGTGATTCCCGGGACAGCAAAACCATTCAGTACTTC. It encodes CAISDSRDSKTIQYF.

The chain links TRBV7-2 to TRBJ1-4; a weak D match, TRBD1 (5 bases). The CDR3 is made up of 13 amino acids. Germline V CDR1 and CDR2: SGHTA, FQGNSA. Trimming cost V 8 bases and J 7 bases, with 14 bases left between them. CDR3 DNA: TGTGCCAGCCGTGGGGGGAGAGGTGAAAAACTGTTTTTT. Residues: CASRGGRGEKLFF.

This clone was picked up one time. The gene calls are TRBV5-1 and TRBJ1-2; D not certain. The V end was cut by 1 base, the J end by 8 bases, with 12 bases between. CDR3 size: 13 residues. Looked up from germline, CDR1 is SGHRS and CDR2 is YFSETQ. The CDR3 here is CASSLRDNSGYTF. DNA of the CDR3: TGCGCCAGCAGCTTGAGAGATAATAGCGGCTACACCTTC.

This chain uses TRBV21-1 with TRBJ2-7; the listed D gene, TRBD2, was not tested against the DNA. TRBV21-1 represents a pseudogene. CDR3 length: 12 amino acids. The CDR3 spells CASTPSEYEQYF. The DNA for the CDR3 is TGTGCCAGCACGCCTAGCGAATACGAGCAGTACTTC.

The chain links TRBV2 to TRBJ2-4; the D gene is possibly TRBD1 (5 bases). The CDR3 sequence is 13 residues long. V shed 3 bases and J shed 9 bases, with 12 bases lying between them. Per the germline V gene, CDR1 is SNHLY and CDR2 is FYNNEI. The CDR3 sequence is CASSDRYQGIQYF. In DNA, the CDR3 is TGTGCCAGCAGTGATAGGTATCAGGGCATTCAGTACTTC. The variable domain in full, completed from reference TRBV2 and TRBJ2-4, reads EPEVTQTPSHQVTQMGQEVILRCVPISNHLYFYWYRQILGQKVEFLVSFYNNEISEKSEIFDDQFSVERPDGSNFTLKIRSTKLEDSAMYFCASSDRYQGIQYFGAGTRLSVL.

The rearrangement links TRBV6-1 to TRBJ1-3, with 8 bases lining up with TRBD1. This CDR3 is 17 amino acids long. The V and J ends lost 3 bases and 0 bases, in that order; junction bases with no gene match: 7. CDR1 is MNHNS, CDR2 SASEGT, per germline. The CDR3 DNA sequence: TGTGCCAGCAGTGATGCTTGGACAGGGATCTCTGGAAACACCATATATTTT. Translation gives CASSDAWTGISGNTIYF.

J is TRBJ2-2 and V is TRBV30; D perhaps matches TRBD2 (5 bases). The CDR3 has 13 residues. Germline-derived CDR1 and CDR2 are GTSNPN and SVGIG (reference sequence). V lost 4 bases and J 6 bases, leaving 12 bases between the germline ends. Here the CDR3 reads CAWTTRRAGELFF. CDR3 nucleotides: TGTGCCTGGACTACCCGGCGGGCCGGGGAGCTGTTTTTT. Full variable domain (missing parts from reference TRBV30 and TRBJ2-2): SQTIHQWPATLVQPVGSPLSLECTVEGTSNPNLYWYRQAAGRGLQLLFYSVGIGQISSEVPQNLSASRPQDRQFILSSKKLLLSDSGFYLCAWTTRRAGELFFGEGSRLTVL.

Notes on this clone: The same CDR3 arises from other DNA sequences in this sample as well. The chain employs TRBV19 and TRBJ1-2, with TRBD1 matching 9 bases. V trimming: 6 bases; J trimming: 5 bases; junction bases outside the gene matches: 4. CDR3 length equals 13 residues. Germline V lookup: CDR1 LNHDA, CDR2 SQIVND (reference sequence). CDR3 DNA sequence: TGTGCCAGTAGCCCTGGGACAGGGTATGGCTACACCTTC. Protein: CASSPGTGYGYTF.

Only a few counts were recorded for this clone. The chain links TRBV19 to TRBJ2-1, with TRBD2 identical over 10 bases. The CDR3 loop spans 14 amino acids. Per the germline V gene, CDR1 is LNHDA and CDR2 is SQIVND (reference sequence). V lost 8 bases and J lost 9; bases outside the gene matches: 10. The CDR3 sequence is CASEPGLAAGEQFF. The CDR3, as DNA: TGTGCCAGTGAGCCCGGACTAGCGGCCGGTGAGCAGTTCTTC.

This clone appeared once. The V gene is TRBV7-8, the J gene TRBJ2-6, with TRBD1 as a possible D gene (5 bases). V was pared by 5 bases and J by 9 bases, with 17 bases between. The CDR3 runs 15 residues. Germline V gene data show CDR1 as SGHVS and CDR2 as FQNEAQ. Here the CDR3 DNA reads TGTGCCAGCAGCCAGGCTCAAGGGGAAGACAACGTCCTGACTTTC. Amino acid sequence: CASSQAQGEDNVLTF.

The chain uses TRBV18 and TRBJ2-7; tentatively, D is TRBD1 (5 bases). This CDR3 has 15 amino acids. V lost 3 bases and J lost 6, with 18 bases in between. Looked up from germline, CDR1 is KGHSH and CDR2 is LQKENI. The CDR3: CASSPPKQGPGEQYF. The CDR3 bases are TGTGCCAGCTCACCTCCGAAGCAGGGCCCGGGCGAGCAGTACTTC.